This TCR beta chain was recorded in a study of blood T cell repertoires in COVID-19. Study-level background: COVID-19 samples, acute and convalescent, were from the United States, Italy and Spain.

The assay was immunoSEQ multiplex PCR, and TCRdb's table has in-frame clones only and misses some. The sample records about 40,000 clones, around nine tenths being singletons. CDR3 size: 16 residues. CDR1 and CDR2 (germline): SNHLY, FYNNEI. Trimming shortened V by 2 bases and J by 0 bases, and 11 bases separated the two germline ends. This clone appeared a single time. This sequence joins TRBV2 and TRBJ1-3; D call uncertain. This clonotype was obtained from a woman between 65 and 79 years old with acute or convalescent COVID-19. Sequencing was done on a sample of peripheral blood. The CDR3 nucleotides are TGTGCCAGCAGTGAAAGCGAACTGTACTCTGGAAACACCATATATTTT. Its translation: CASSESELYSGNTIYF. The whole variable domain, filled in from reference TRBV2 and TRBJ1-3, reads EPEVTQTPSHQVTQMGQEVILRCVPISNHLYFYWYRQILGQKVEFLVSFYNNEISEKSEIFDDQFSVERPDGSNFTLKIRSTKLEDSAMYFCASSESELYSGNTIYFGEGSWLTVV.